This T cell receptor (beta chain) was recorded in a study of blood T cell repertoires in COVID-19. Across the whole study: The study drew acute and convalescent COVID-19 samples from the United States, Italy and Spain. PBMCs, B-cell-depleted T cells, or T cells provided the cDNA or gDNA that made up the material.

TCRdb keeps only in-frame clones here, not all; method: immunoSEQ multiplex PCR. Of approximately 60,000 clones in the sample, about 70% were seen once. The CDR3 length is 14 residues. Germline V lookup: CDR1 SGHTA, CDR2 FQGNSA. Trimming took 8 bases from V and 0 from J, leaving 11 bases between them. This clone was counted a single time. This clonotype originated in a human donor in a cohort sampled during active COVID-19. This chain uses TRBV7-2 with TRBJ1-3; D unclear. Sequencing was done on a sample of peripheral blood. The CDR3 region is CASRRTDSGNTIYF. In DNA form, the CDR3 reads TGTGCCAGCCGTCGCACTGACTCTGGAAACACCATATATTTT.